These 24 T cell receptor beta chains were all obtained from the same sample, sequenced in a study of T-cell reconstitution after alpha-beta-depleted transplantation in children. Unique molecular identifiers were used to barcode this TCRbeta library. MiXCR, run by TCRdb on the PCR reads, gives a single entry per CDR3 protein. The repertoire holds over 200,000 distinct CDR3 sequences, roughly a sixth seen once, with just under 45% in the top ten. Sequenced here: PBMCs, mostly from graft donor cells, sampled 360 days after TCRalphabeta/CD19-depleted stem cell transplant. These receptors originate from a male patient aged 2 to 9 who had a stem cell transplant for acute lymphoblastic leukemia, so the T cells may come from the graft donor.

This clonotype was seen at least ten times. CDR3 DNA sequence: TGCGCCAGCAGCGAGACAGATTCCTATGGCTACACCTTC. Translating gives CASSETDSYGYTF. The chain uses TRBV5-1 and TRBJ1-2; perhaps TRBD1 as D (5 bases). Trimming removed 4 bases from V and 4 bases from J, with 11 bases in between. The CDR3 runs 13 residues. The germline gives CDR1 SGHRS, CDR2 YFSETQ.

This clonotype was seen many times. This rearrangement joins TRBV7-2 to TRBJ2-2; 7 bases align to TRBD2. The germline V gene has CDR1 SGHTA and CDR2 FQGNSA. CDR3 length: 17 residues. Trimming at V came to 2 bases and at J to 0 bases, leaving 6 bases not matched to a gene. CDR3 protein: CASSLRAGLTNTGELFF. DNA for the CDR3: TGTGCCAGCAGCTTAAGGGCGGGACTAACGAACACCGGGGAGCTGTTTTTT.

This clonotype was seen a handful of times. The chain joins TRBV6-5 to TRBJ2-3, with 8 nucleotides matching TRBD1. J gave up 3 bases and V 2 bases, and 10 bases lay outside the gene matches. From germline, CDR1 is MNHEY and CDR2 SVGAGI. The CDR3 runs 17 residues. CDR3 amino acids: CASSYLVRDRGTDTQYF. For the CDR3, the DNA is TGTGCCAGCAGTTACCTCGTGCGAGACAGGGGAACAGATACGCAGTATTTT.

This clonotype was counted only a few times. The chain carries TRBV28 and TRBJ2-1; 8 nucleotides agree with TRBD2. There are 16 residues in the CDR3. Germline CDR1 is MDHEN and CDR2 is SYDVKM. Unmatched junction bases numbered 9, after V lost 5 bases and J lost 3 bases. The CDR3 bases are TGTGCCAGCAGTCCCCGGGAGCGGGAGCTCTACAATGAGCAGTTCTTC. Translated, it gives CASSPRERELYNEQFF.

The table lists this clonotype with a few counts. This chain connects TRBV9 to TRBJ2-1; 9 nucleotides match TRBD2. The germline CDR1 and CDR2 sequences are SGDLS and YYNGEE. The CDR3 is 14 amino acids. V lost 4 bases to trimming and J lost 7 bases; unmatched junction nucleotides: 6. The CDR3 protein is CASSHRAGGNEQFF. The CDR3 DNA follows: TGTGCCAGCAGCCACCGGGCGGGAGGGAATGAGCAGTTCTTC.

This clonotype was observed a handful of times. The chain combines TRBV25-1 with TRBJ2-2, with D possibly TRBD1 on 6 matching bases. The V end lost 6 bases, the J end lost 1 base, and 18 bases lay between the germline ends. Per the germline V gene, CDR1 is MGHDK and CDR2 is SYGVNS. The CDR3 covers 17 residues. CDR3 region: CASSGISGTWNTGELFF. Written as DNA, the CDR3 is TGTGCCAGCAGCGGGATATCCGGGACATGGAACACCGGGGAGCTGTTTTTT.

This clonotype was detected a few times. The chain joins TRBV5-1 to TRBJ2-1, with 12 nucleotides matching TRBD2. The V segment lost 3 bases and the J segment 0 bases; nucleotides outside the gene matches: 7. Germline V CDR1 and CDR2: SGHRS, YFSETQ. The CDR3 has 18 amino acids. This chain's CDR3 is CASSSGLAGASSYNEQFF. The CDR3 DNA reads as TGCGCCAGCAGCTCGGGACTAGCGGGTGCTAGCTCCTACAATGAGCAGTTCTTC.

The chain recombines TRBV6-2 or TRBV6-3 with TRBJ2-4; 8 nucleotides align to TRBD1. The germline CDR1 and CDR2 sequences are MNHEY and SVGEGT. The ends lost 7 bases at V and 4 bases at J; junction bases unmatched: 9. This CDR3 has 15 residues. Here the CDR3 reads CASTRPGQDKNIQYF. The CDR3 bases are TGTGCCAGCACCCGACCGGGACAGGATAAAAACATTCAGTACTTC.

This clonotype has more than one count but fewer than ten. This chain joins TRBV18 and TRBJ2-5, with D possibly matching TRBD1 (6 bases). Per the germline V gene, CDR1 is KGHSH and CDR2 is LQKENI. The CDR3 runs 15 residues. The V gene lost 1 base and the J gene lost 0 bases, with 9 bases spanning the gap. The CDR3 loop is CASSPRQEHQETQYF. CDR3 bases: TGTGCCAGCTCACCACGACAGGAACACCAAGAGACCCAGTACTTC.

The chain uses TRBV20-1 and TRBJ2-5; 7 bases agree with TRBD2. The CDR3 has 15 amino acids. The ends lost 3 bases at V and 4 bases at J; junction bases unmatched: 11. CDR1 is DFQATT and CDR2 is SNEGSKA in the germline V gene (reference sequence). CDR3 in amino acids: CSARGGSGAGETQYF. CDR3 DNA sequence: TGCAGTGCTAGGGGGGGGAGCGGAGCAGGAGAGACCCAGTACTTC.

The V call is TRBV7-9, the J call TRBJ2-2; D is possibly TRBD1 (5 bases). V was pared by 5 bases and J by 6 bases, with 7 bases between. Germline V gene sequence: CDR1 SEHNR, CDR2 FQNEAQ (reference sequence). This CDR3 has 12 residues. The CDR3 sequence is CASSVGAGELFF. The DNA for the CDR3 is TGTGCCAGCAGCGTAGGGGCCGGGGAGCTGTTTTTT.

V is TRBV12-3 or TRBV12-4 and J is TRBJ2-7; 10 bases agree with TRBD1. With 5 bases clipped from V and 3 bases from J, the junction kept 7 bases outside the gene matches. The CDR3 consists of 15 residues. The CDR3 nucleotides read TGTGCCAGCAGTGTCTCCGGGACAGGGGACTACGAGCAGTACTTC. Translating it yields CASSVSGTGDYEQYF.

The V call is TRBV5-5, the J call TRBJ1-1; no reliable D call. CDR3 length: 16 residues. Per the germline V gene, CDR1 is SGHKS and CDR2 is YYEKEE (reference sequence). Trimming left V 0 bases short and J 0 bases short, with 12 bases between. The CDR3 sequence: CASSLAGGFMNTEAFF. CDR3 in DNA: TGTGCCAGCAGCTTGGCTGGCGGCTTCATGAACACTGAAGCTTTCTTT.

V usage is TRBV7-7 and J usage is TRBJ2-1, with TRBD2 matching over 8 bases. CDR1 and CDR2 from the germline V gene are SSHAT and FNYEAQ (reference sequence). This CDR3 spans 14 amino acids. Trimming removed 5 bases from V and 10 bases from J; junction bases left unmatched: 10. This chain's CDR3 is CASSPGLGEDEQFF. The CDR3, as DNA: TGTGCCAGCAGCCCGGGACTAGGAGAGGACGAGCAGTTCTTC.

This clonotype occurred many times. J is TRBJ2-2 and V is TRBV12-3 or TRBV12-4; TRBD2 agrees at 11 bases. The CDR3 loop spans 15 amino acids. J lost 3 bases, V lost 6 bases, and 3 bases had no gene match. The CDR3 nucleotides are TGTGCCAGCAGCCTGACTAGCGGGGACACCGGGGAGCTGTTTTTT. Protein: CASSLTSGDTGELFF.

This clonotype was recorded once. J is TRBJ2-5 and V is TRBV5-1, with TRBD2 as a possible D gene (6 bases). Germline V CDR1 and CDR2: SGHRS, YFSETQ. The CDR3 contains 15 residues. The V gene lost 0 bases and the J gene lost 7 bases, with 16 bases spanning the gap. CDR3 DNA sequence: TGCGCCAGCAGCTTGGAAGGTGCAGGGAGGACGACCCAGTACTTC. Translated, it gives CASSLEGAGRTTQYF. Using reference TRBV5-1 and TRBJ2-5 for the parts outside the CDR3, the full variable domain is KAGVTQTPRYLIKTRGQQVTLSCSPISGHRSVSWYQQTPGQGLQFLFEYFSETQRNKGNFPGRFSGRQFSNSRSEMNVSTLELGDSALYLCASSLEGAGRTTQYFGPGTRLLVL.

This rearrangement joins TRBV2 to TRBJ2-1; 8 bases map to TRBD1. Germline trimming cut 7 bases from V and 9 bases from J; bases unmatched to any gene: 14. Germline V lookup: CDR1 SNHLY, CDR2 FYNNEI. This CDR3 is built from 15 residues. CDR3 nucleotide sequence: TGTGCCAGCAACGCCGACAGGGGTGGTTCCCTTGAGCAGTTCTTC. It encodes CASNADRGGSLEQFF.

This clonotype was seen only a few times. The chain uses TRBV28 and TRBJ1-4; 9 positions match TRBD1. This CDR3 has 16 amino acids. CDR1 is MDHEN and CDR2 is SYDVKM in the germline V gene. The V segment lost 5 bases and the J segment 9 bases; nucleotides outside the gene matches: 13. The CDR3 DNA follows: TGTGCCAGCAGTCTTATGTCGGGGACAGGGCCAAAAAAACTGTTTTTT. Amino acid sequence: CASSLMSGTGPKKLFF.

The genes are TRBV2 and TRBJ1-1, with D maybe TRBD1 (5 bases). Germline-derived CDR1 and CDR2 are SNHLY and FYNNEI. Trimming took 4 bases from V and 0 from J, leaving 9 bases between them. The CDR3 has 14 residues. The CDR3 is CASSVRGMNTEAFF. The CDR3 DNA is TGTGCCAGCAGTGTACGGGGGATGAACACTGAAGCTTTCTTT.

This clonotype was seen a few times. The rearrangement uses TRBV29-1 and TRBJ2-3; no clear D gene. V dropped 7 bases and J dropped 4 bases, with 9 bases sitting between them. The CDR3 spans 11 residues. The germline gives CDR1 SQVTM, CDR2 ANQGSEA. Here the CDR3 DNA reads TGCAGCGGGGGATCCTCAGATACGCAGTATTTT. Its translation is CSGGSSDTQYF.

The genes are TRBV6-1 and TRBJ2-1; the match to TRBD1 covers 8 bases. Germline V lookup: CDR1 MNHNS, CDR2 SASEGT. There are 15 residues in the CDR3. The junction had 7 bases not matched to a gene; V was cut back by 6 bases and J by 3 bases. This CDR3 is CASRVPGQDYNEQFF. The DNA of the CDR3 is TGTGCCAGCAGAGTTCCGGGACAGGACTACAATGAGCAGTTCTTC.

This clonotype appeared a few times. V is TRBV5-1 and J is TRBJ1-1; 7 bases are shared with TRBD1. Germline-derived CDR1 and CDR2 are SGHRS and YFSETQ. The CDR3 covers 14 residues. V lost 1 base and J lost 2; bases outside the gene matches: 2. CDR3 DNA sequence: TGCGCCAGCAGCTTGCAGGGGGTTAACACTGAAGCTTTCTTT. It codes for CASSLQGVNTEAFF.

For this clonotype: The CDR3 does not close with the conserved phenylalanine or tryptophan, likely indicating a read error. The gene calls are TRBV29-1 and TRBJ2-1; 14 positions match TRBD2. The germline V gene encodes CDR1 SQVTM and CDR2 ANQGSEA. The J segment lost 10 bases and the V segment lost 6 bases, leaving 8 bases of the junction unmatched. This CDR3 is 14 amino acids long. The CDR3 coding sequence is TGCAGCGTCCAGGGACTAGCGGGGGCCACAGAGCAGTTCTAC. Its protein product is CSVQGLAGATEQFY.

The chain combines TRBV7-9 with TRBJ1-4; TRBD1 might be the D (6 bases). CDR1 and CDR2 (germline): SEHNR, FQNEAQ (reference sequence). The V end lost 5 bases, the J end lost 3 bases, and 19 bases lay between the germline ends. This CDR3 has 17 residues. CDR3 sequence: CASSRGQSSGANEKLFF. In nucleotides, the CDR3 is TGTGCCAGCAGCCGAGGACAGTCATCAGGAGCTAATGAAAAACTGTTTTTT.